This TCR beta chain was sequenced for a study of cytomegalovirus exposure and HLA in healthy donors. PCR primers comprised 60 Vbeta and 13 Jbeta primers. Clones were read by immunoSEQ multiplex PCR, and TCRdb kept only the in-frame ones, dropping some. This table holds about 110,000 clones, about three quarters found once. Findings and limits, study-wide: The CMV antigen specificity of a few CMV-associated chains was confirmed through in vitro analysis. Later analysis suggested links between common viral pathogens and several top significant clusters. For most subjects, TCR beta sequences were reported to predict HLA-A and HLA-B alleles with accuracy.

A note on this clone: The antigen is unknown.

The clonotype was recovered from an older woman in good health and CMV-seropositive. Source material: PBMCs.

In DNA, the CDR3 is TGTGCCAGCAGTACAATAAGCAACAGGGCAAATAGGGGCTACACCTTC. It encodes CASSTISNRANRGYTF. The rearrangement uses TRBV28 and TRBJ1-2; D may be TRBD1 (6 bases). This CDR3 has 16 residues. The V end lost 5 bases, the J end lost 8 bases, and 24 bases lay between the germline ends. The germline gives CDR1 MDHEN, CDR2 SYDVKM.